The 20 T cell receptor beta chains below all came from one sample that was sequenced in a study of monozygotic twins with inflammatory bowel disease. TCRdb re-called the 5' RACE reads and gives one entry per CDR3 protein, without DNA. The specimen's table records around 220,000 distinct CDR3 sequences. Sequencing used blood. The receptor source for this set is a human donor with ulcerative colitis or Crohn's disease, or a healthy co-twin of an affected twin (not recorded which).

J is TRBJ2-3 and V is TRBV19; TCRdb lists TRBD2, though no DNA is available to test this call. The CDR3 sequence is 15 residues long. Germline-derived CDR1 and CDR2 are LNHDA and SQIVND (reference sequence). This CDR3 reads CASIKAGGPLYTQYF.

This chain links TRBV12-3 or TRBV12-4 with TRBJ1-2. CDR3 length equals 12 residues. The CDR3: CASSLRGGGYTF.

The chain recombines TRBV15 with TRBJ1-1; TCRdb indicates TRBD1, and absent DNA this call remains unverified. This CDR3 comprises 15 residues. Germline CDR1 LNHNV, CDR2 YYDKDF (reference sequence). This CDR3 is CATSSSTGPITEAFF.

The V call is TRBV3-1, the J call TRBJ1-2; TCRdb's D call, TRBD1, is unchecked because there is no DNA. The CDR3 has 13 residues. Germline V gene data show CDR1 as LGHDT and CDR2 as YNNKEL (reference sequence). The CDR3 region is CASSLRTGEGYTF.

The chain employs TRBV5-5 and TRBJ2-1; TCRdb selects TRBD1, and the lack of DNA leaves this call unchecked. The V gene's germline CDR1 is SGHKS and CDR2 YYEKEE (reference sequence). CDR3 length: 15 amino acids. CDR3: CASSLEGESYNEQFF.

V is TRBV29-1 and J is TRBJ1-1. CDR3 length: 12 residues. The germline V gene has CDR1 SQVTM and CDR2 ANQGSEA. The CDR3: CSVTALNTEAFF.

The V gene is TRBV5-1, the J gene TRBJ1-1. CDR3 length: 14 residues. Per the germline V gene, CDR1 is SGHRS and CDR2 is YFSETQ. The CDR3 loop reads CASSRDNLNTEAFF.

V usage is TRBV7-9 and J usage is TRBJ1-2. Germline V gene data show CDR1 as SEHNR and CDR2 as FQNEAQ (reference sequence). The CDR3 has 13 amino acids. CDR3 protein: CASSSGTTGGYTF.

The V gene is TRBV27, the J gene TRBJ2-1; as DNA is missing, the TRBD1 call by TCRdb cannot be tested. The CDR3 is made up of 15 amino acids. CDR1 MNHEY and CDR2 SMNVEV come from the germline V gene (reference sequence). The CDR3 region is CASSLRGPSYNEQFF.

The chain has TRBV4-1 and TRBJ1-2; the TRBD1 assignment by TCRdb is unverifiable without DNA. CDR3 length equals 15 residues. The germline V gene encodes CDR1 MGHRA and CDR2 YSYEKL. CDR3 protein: CASNSGGGPNYGYTF.

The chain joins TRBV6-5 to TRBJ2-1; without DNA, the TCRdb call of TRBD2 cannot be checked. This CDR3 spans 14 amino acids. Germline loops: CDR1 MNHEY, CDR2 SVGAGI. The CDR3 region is CASSFRSRESEQFF.

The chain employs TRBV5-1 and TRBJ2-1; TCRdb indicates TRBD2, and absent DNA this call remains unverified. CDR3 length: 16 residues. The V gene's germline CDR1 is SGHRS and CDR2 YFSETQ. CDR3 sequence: CASSFLGTSGGNEQFF.

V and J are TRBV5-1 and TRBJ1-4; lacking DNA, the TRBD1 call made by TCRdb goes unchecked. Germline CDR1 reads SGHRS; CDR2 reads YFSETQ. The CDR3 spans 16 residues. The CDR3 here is CASSLDRGRANEKLFF.

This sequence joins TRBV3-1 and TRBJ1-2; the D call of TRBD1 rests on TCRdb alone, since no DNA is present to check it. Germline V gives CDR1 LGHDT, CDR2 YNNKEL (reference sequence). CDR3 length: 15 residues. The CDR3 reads CASSQDRNRGDGYTF.

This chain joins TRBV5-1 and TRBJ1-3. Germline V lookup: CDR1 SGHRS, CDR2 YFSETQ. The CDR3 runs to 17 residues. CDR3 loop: CASSLVAGGDTGNTIYF. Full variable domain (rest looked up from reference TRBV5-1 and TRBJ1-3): KAGVTQTPRYLIKTRGQQVTLSCSPISGHRSVSWYQQTPGQGLQFLFEYFSETQRNKGNFPGRFSGRQFSNSRSEMNVSTLELGDSALYLCASSLVAGGDTGNTIYFGEGSWLTVV.

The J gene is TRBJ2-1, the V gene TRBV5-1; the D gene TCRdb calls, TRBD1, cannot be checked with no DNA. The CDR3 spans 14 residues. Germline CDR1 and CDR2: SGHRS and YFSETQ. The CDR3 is CASSLGDWDNEQFF. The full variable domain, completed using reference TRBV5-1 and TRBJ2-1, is KAGVTQTPRYLIKTRGQQVTLSCSPISGHRSVSWYQQTPGQGLQFLFEYFSETQRNKGNFPGRFSGRQFSNSRSEMNVSTLELGDSALYLCASSLGDWDNEQFFGPGTRLTVL.

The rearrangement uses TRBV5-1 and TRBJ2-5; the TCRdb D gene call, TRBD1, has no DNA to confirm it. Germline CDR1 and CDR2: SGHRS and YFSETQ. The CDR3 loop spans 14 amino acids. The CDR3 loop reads CASSNGQGTETQYF.

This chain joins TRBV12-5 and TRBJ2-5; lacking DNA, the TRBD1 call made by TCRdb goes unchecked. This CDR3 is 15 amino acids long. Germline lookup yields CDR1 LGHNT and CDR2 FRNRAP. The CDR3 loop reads CASGLTGTTQETQYF.

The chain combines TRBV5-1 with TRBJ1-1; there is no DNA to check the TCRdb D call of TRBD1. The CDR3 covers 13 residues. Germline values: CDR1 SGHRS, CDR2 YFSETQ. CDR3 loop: CASSQAAQGEAFF.

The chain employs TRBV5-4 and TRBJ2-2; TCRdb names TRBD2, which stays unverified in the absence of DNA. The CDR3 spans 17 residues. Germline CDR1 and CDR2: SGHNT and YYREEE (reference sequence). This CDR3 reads CASSLSSGGANNGELFF.